One sample yielded the 15 T cell receptor beta chains listed below, sequenced in a study of cytomegalovirus exposure and HLA in healthy donors. Both 60 Vbeta primers and 13 Jbeta primers went into the PCR. TCRdb's copy holds only in-frame clones and misses some; the assay was immunoSEQ multiplex PCR. This sample contains 40,000 or so clones. The specimen was PBMCs. The origin of the receptors is a male donor in good health and CMV-seronegative.

The chain is built from TRBV5-1 and TRBJ2-1; weak D call: TRBD2 (5 bases). Germline values: CDR1 SGHRS, CDR2 YFSETQ. V was trimmed by 2 bases and J by 5 bases, leaving 14 bases between them. The CDR3 runs to 15 residues. CDR3 bases: TGCGCCAGCAGCTTCATTACGGGGTCTAACAATGAGCAGTTCTTC. Protein: CASSFITGSNNEQFF.

As DNA, the CDR3 is TGTGCCAGCAGCTCTGACTCCGGAAACACCATATATTTT. Protein sequence: CASSSDSGNTIYF. The rearrangement links TRBV7-3 to TRBJ1-3; no clear D gene. Per germline, CDR1 SGHTA and CDR2 FQGTGA. V lost 4 bases and J lost 4, with 8 bases in between. This CDR3 contains 13 residues. Full variable domain (rest looked up from reference TRBV7-3 and TRBJ1-3): GAGVSQTPSNKVTEKGKYVELRCDPISGHTALYWYRQSLGQGPEFLIYFQGTGAADDSGLPNDRFFAVRPEGSVSTLKIQRTERGDSAVYLCASSSDSGNTIYFGEGSWLTVV.

V is TRBV4-1 and J is TRBJ1-6; the match to TRBD1 covers 7 bases. CDR3 size: 16 residues. The V gene's germline CDR1 is MGHRA and CDR2 YSYEKL. V shed 3 bases, J shed 15 bases, and the junction held 17 bases outside the gene matches. CDR3 protein: CASSQAPGQTLTDLHF. In DNA, the CDR3 is TGCGCCAGCAGCCAGGCGCCGGGACAGACCTTGACTGACCTCCACTTT.

V is TRBV18 and J is TRBJ2-7; D is undetermined. The CDR3 is 11 amino acids. Germline loops: CDR1 KGHSH, CDR2 LQKENI. Trimming removed 3 bases from V and 9 bases from J, with 9 bases in between. In DNA, the CDR3 is TGTGCCAGCTCACCCGAAATCGGGCAGTACTTC. Translating gives CASSPEIGQYF.

The V and J genes are TRBV15 and TRBJ2-1; no reliable D call. CDR1 and CDR2 from the germline V gene are LNHNV and YYDKDF (reference sequence). The CDR3 consists of 18 residues. With 1 base removed from V and 1 base from J, the gap between germline ends came to 17 bases. The CDR3 sequence is CATSRAVSLAISYNEQFF. The CDR3 coding sequence is TGTGCCACCAGCAGAGCGGTGAGTTTAGCAATTTCCTACAATGAGCAGTTCTTC.

In nucleotides, the CDR3 is TGTGCCAGTAGTATACAGGGAGGGACTGAAGCTTTCTTT. Its translation: CASSIQGGTEAFF. The chain links TRBV19 to TRBJ1-1, with D possibly TRBD1 on 5 matching bases. This CDR3 region has 13 residues. The V gene lost 2 bases and the J gene lost 5 bases, with 9 bases spanning the gap. The germline V gene has CDR1 LNHDA and CDR2 SQIVND (reference sequence).

The chain joins TRBV11-2 to TRBJ1-1; D not certain. V was cut by 3 bases and J by 8 bases, with 7 bases left in between. Germline lookup yields CDR1 SGHAT and CDR2 FQNNGV. The CDR3 covers 11 residues. The CDR3, as DNA: TGTGCCAGCAGCTTCCCGGGGGAAGCTTTCTTT. Translated: CASSFPGEAFF.

The V and J genes are TRBV5-6 and TRBJ1-2; 7 bases fit TRBD1. V lost 3 bases, J lost 6 bases, and 5 bases stayed unmatched. CDR3 length: 13 amino acids. Looked up from germline, CDR1 is SGHDT and CDR2 is YYEEEE. The chain's CDR3 is CASSSGTADGYTF. The CDR3 nucleotides are TGTGCCAGCAGCTCCGGGACAGCAGATGGCTACACCTTC. The full variable domain, completed using reference TRBV5-6 and TRBJ1-2, is DAGVTQSPTHLIKTRGQQVTLRCSPKSGHDTVSWYQQALGQGPQFIFQYYEEEERQRGNFPDRFSGHQFPNYSSELNVNALLLGDSALYLCASSSGTADGYTFGSGTRLTVV.

The chain has TRBV2 and TRBJ1-5; 7 bases match TRBD1. The CDR3 consists of 13 residues. The J segment lost 5 bases and the V segment lost 8 bases, leaving 6 bases of the junction unmatched. Germline lookup yields CDR1 SNHLY and CDR2 FYNNEI. The CDR3, as DNA: TGTGCCAGCGCTCAGCAGGGGGATCAGCCCCAGCATTTT. The encoded protein is CASAQQGDQPQHF.

This chain connects TRBV19 to TRBJ2-3; D call uncertain. The V end lost 3 bases, the J end lost 2 bases, and 9 bases lay between the germline ends. The CDR3 totals 14 residues. CDR1 is LNHDA and CDR2 is SQIVND in the germline V gene (reference sequence). The CDR3: CASSMVAFTDTQYF. CDR3 coding DNA: TGTGCCAGTAGTATGGTAGCTTTCACAGATACGCAGTATTTT.

CDR3 amino acids: CASSYGQGNTEAFF. CDR3 bases: TGTGCCAGCAGCTATGGACAGGGGAACACTGAAGCTTTCTTT. The chain couples TRBV6-5 to TRBJ1-1, with 8 bases lining up with TRBD1. CDR3 length equals 14 residues. J was trimmed by 1 base and V by 6 bases; bases with no gene match: 4. From germline, CDR1 is MNHEY and CDR2 SVGAGI.

This CDR3 is CASSFAVQETQYF. For the CDR3, the DNA is TGCGCCAGCAGCTTCGCAGTCCAAGAGACCCAGTACTTC. This rearrangement joins TRBV5-1 to TRBJ2-5; no reliable D call. The CDR3 extends over 13 amino acids. Germline-derived CDR1 and CDR2 are SGHRS and YFSETQ. Trimming removed 2 bases from V and 1 base from J, with 6 bases in between.

The gene calls are TRBV7-9 and TRBJ2-3; 10 nucleotides match TRBD2. CDR1 and CDR2 from the germline V gene are SEHNR and FQNEAQ (reference sequence). V dropped 5 bases and J dropped 5; count of bases not matched to a gene: 7. This CDR3 region has 15 residues. CDR3 DNA sequence: TGTGCCAGCAGCCCCAGGACTAGCGGTGTAGATACGCAGTATTTT. Translating it yields CASSPRTSGVDTQYF.

The chain has TRBV7-3 and TRBJ2-1; 8 nucleotides align to TRBD2. CDR3 length: 15 residues. V lost 2 bases to trimming and J lost 4 bases; unmatched junction nucleotides: 4. The V gene's germline CDR1 is SGHTA and CDR2 FQGTGA. CDR3 sequence reads: CASSLLAGGYNEQFF. The DNA of the CDR3 is TGTGCCAGCAGCTTATTGGCGGGGGGTTACAATGAGCAGTTCTTC.

This rearrangement joins TRBV7-2 to TRBJ2-1; TRBD2 aligns across 10 bases. The CDR3 has 16 amino acids. CDR1 SGHTA and CDR2 FQGNSA come from the germline V gene. After removal of 0 bases from V and 5 bases from J, the junction contained 4 bases not matched to a gene. This CDR3 is CASSLAPAGGNNEQFF. For the CDR3, the DNA is TGTGCCAGCAGCTTAGCGCCAGCGGGGGGGAACAATGAGCAGTTCTTC.